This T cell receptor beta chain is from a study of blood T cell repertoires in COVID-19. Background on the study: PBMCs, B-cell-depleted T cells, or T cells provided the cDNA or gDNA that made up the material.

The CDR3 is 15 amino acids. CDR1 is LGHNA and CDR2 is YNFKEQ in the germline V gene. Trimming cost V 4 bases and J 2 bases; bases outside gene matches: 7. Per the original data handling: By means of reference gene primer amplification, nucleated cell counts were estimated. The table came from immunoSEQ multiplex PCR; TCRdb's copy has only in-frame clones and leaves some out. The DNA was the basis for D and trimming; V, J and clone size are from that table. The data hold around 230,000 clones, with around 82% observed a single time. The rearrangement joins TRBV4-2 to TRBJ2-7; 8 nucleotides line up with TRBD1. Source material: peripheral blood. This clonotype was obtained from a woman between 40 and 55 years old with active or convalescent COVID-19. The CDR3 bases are TGTGCCAGCAGCCTGACCGGGACAGGCCCCTACGAGCAGTACTTC. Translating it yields CASSLTGTGPYEQYF.